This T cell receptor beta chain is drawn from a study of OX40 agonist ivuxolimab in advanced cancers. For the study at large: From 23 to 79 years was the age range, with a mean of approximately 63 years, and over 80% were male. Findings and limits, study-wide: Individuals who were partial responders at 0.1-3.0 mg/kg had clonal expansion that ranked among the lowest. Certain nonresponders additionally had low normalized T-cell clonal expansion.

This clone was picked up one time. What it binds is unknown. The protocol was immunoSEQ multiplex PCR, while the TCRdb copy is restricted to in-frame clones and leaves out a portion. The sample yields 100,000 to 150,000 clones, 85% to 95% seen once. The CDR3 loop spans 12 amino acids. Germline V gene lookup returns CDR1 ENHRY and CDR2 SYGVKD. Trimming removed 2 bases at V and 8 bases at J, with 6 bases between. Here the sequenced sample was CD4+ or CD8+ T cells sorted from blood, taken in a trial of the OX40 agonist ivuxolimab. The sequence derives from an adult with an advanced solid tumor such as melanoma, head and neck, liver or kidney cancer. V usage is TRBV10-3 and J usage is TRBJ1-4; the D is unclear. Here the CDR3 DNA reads TGTGCCATCAGTGAGGACCGGGAAAAACTGTTTTTT. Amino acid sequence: CAISEDREKLFF.